The sequence of this TCR beta chain was determined in a study of blood T cell repertoires in COVID-19. Turning to the study itself: Whether acute or convalescent, the COVID-19 samples came from the United States, Italy and Spain. Sources were T cells, B-cell-depleted T cells, or PBMCs; the material itself was cDNA or gDNA.

In the source study's methods: It was from reference gene primer amplification that nucleated cell counts were estimated. Here immunoSEQ multiplex PCR was the method, and the copy in TCRdb shows in-frame clones only, minus some. V and J calls and clone size are copied from that table; D and trimming were computed from the DNA. The top ten clones hold about 1.6% of a sample with around 250,000 clones, 65% to 85% of them seen once. The sequence came from a woman in her 40s who had recovered from COVID-19. Sequencing was carried out using peripheral blood.

Written as DNA, the CDR3 is TGTGCCTGGAGTGTAAAGGGGGGGGACACTGAAGCTTTCTTT. This gives the protein CAWSVKGGDTEAFF. The chain couples TRBV30 to TRBJ1-1, with a possible D match to TRBD1 (6 bases). This CDR3 region has 14 residues. The V end lost 0 bases, the J end lost 3 bases, and 11 bases lay between the germline ends. Germline assignment: CDR1 GTSNPN and CDR2 SVGIG (reference sequence).